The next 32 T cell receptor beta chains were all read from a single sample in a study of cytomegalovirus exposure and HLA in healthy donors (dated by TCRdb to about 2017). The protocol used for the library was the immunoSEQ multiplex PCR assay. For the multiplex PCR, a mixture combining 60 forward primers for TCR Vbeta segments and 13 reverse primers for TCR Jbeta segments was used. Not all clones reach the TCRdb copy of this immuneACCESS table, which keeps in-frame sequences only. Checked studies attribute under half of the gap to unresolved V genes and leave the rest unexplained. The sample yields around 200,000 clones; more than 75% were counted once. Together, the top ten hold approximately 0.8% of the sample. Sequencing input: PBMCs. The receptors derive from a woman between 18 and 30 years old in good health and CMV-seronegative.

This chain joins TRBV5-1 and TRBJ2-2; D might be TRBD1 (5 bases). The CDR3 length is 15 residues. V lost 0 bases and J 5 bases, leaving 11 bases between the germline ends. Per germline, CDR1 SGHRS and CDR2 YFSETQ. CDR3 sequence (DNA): TGCGCCAGCAGCTTGGCCCCAGGGATAACCGGGGAGCTGTTTTTT. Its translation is CASSLAPGITGELFF.

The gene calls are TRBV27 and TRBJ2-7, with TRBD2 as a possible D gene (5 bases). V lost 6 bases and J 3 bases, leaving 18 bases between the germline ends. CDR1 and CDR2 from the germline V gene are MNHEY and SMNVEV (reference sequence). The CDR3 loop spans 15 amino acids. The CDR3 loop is CASSPRPDGGYEQYF. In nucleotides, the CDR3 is TGTGCCAGCAGCCCCAGACCCGACGGAGGCTACGAGCAGTACTTC.

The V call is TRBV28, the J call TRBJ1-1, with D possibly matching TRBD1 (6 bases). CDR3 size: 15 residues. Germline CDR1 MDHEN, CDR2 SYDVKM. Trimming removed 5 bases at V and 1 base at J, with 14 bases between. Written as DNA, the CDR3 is TGTGCCAGCAGTCTCTCAGGGGTTCAGAACACTGAAGCTTTCTTT. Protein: CASSLSGVQNTEAFF. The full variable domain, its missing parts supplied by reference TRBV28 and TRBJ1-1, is DVKVTQSSRYLVKRTGEKVFLECVQDMDHENMFWYRQDPGLGLRLIYFSYDVKMKEKGDIPEGYSVSREKKERFSLILESASTNQTSMYLCASSLSGVQNTEAFFGQGTRLTVV.

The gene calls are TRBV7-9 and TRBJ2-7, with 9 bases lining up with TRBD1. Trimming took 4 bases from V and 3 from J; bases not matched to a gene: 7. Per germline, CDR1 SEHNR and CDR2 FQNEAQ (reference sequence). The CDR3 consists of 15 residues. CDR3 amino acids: CASSSEGTGHYEQYF. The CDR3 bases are TGTGCCAGCAGCTCCGAGGGGACAGGGCACTACGAGCAGTACTTC.

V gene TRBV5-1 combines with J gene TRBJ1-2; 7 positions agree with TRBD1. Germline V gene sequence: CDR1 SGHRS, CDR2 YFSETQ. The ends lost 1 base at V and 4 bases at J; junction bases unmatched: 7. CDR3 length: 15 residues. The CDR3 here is CASSLRTGALYGYTF. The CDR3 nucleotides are TGCGCCAGCAGCTTGCGAACAGGGGCCCTCTATGGCTACACCTTC. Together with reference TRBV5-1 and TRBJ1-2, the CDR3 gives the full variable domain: KAGVTQTPRYLIKTRGQQVTLSCSPISGHRSVSWYQQTPGQGLQFLFEYFSETQRNKGNFPGRFSGRQFSNSRSEMNVSTLELGDSALYLCASSLRTGALYGYTFGSGTRLTVV.

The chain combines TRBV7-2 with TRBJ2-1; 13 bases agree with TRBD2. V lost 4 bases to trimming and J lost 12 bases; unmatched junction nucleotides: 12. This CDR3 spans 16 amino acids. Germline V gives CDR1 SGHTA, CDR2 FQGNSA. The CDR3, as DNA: TGTGCCAGCAGCTCCGGACTAGCGGGAGTCCGGATGCGGCAGTTCTTC. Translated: CASSSGLAGVRMRQFF.

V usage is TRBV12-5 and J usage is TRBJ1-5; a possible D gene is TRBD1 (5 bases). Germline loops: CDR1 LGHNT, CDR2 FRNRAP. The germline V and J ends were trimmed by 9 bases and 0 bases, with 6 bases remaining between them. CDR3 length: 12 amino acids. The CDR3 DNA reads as TGTGCTAGCAGGGTTAGCAATCAGCCCCAGCATTTT. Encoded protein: CASRVSNQPQHF.

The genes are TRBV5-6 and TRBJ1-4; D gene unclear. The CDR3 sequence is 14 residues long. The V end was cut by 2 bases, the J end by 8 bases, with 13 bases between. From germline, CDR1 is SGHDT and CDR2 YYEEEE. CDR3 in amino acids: CASSFQHSGEKLFF. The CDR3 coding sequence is TGTGCCAGCAGCTTCCAACATTCGGGGGAAAAACTGTTTTTT.

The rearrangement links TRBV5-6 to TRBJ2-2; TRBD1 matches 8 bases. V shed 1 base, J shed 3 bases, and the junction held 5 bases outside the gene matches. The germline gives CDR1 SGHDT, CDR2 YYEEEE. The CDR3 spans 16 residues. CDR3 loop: CASSLQGQDYTGELFF. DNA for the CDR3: TGTGCCAGCAGCTTGCAGGGACAGGATTACACCGGGGAGCTGTTTTTT.

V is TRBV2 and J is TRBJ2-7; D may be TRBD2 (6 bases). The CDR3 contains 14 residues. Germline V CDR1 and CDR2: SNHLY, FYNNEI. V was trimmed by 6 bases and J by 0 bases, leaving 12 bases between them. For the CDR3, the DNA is TGTGCCAGCAGGCGGAGGAGGGACTCCTACGAGCAGTACTTC. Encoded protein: CASRRRRDSYEQYF.

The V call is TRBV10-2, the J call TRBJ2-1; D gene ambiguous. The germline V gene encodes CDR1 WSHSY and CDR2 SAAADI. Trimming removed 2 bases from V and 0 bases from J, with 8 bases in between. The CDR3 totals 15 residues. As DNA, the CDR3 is TGCGCCAGCAGTGAGACATTCAGCTCCTACAATGAGCAGTTCTTC. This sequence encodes CASSETFSSYNEQFF.

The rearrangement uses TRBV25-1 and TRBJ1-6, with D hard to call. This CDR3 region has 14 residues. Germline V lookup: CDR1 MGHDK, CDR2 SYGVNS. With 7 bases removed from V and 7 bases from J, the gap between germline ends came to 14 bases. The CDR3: CASTDPRENSPLHF. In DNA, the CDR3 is TGTGCCAGCACGGATCCGCGGGAGAATTCACCCCTCCACTTT.

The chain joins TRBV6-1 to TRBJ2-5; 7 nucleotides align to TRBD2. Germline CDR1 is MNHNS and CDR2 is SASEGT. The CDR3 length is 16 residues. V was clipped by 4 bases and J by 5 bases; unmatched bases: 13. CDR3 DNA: TGTGCCAGCAGTGGGCAACTCCTAGCGGCGGGGGAGACCCAGTACTTC. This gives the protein CASSGQLLAAGETQYF.

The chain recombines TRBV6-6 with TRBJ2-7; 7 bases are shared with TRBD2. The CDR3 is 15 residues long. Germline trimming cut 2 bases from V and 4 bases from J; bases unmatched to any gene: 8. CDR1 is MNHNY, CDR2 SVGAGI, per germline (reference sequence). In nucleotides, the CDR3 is TGTGCCAGCAGTTACGATCCAGCGGGGTTTTACGAGCAGTACTTC. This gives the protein CASSYDPAGFYEQYF.

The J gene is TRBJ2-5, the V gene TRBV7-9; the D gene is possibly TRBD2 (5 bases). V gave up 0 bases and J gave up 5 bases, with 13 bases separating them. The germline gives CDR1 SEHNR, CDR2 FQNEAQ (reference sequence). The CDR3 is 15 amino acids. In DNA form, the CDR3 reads TGTGCCAGCAGCTTAGCTCTTCCTCGGAGGGAGACCCAGTACTTC. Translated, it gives CASSLALPRRETQYF.

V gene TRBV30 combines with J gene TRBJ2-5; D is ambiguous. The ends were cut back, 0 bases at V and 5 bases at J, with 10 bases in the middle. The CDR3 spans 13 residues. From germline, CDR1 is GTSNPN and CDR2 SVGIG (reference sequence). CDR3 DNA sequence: TGTGCCTGGAGTGTAAGCCCCTTTGAGACCCAGTACTTC. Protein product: CAWSVSPFETQYF.

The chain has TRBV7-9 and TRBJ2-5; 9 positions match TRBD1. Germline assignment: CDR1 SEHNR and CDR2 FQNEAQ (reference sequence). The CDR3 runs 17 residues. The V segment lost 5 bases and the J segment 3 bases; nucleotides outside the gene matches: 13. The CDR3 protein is CASSPPRQGVKKETQYF. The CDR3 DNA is TGTGCCAGCAGCCCCCCTAGACAGGGGGTTAAAAAAGAGACCCAGTACTTC.

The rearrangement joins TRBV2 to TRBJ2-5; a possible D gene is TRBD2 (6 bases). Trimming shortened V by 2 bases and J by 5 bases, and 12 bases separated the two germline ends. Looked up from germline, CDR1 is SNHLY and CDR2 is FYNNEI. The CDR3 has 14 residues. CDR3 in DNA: TGTGCCAGCAGTGAATTATCGGGGGTGGAGACCCAGTACTTC. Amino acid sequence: CASSELSGVETQYF.

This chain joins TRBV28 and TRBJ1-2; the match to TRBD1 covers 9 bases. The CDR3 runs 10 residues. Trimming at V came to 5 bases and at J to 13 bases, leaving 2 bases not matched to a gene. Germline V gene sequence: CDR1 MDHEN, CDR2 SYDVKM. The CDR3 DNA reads TGTGCCAGCAGTGGGGACAGGGCCACCTTC. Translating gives CASSGDRATF.

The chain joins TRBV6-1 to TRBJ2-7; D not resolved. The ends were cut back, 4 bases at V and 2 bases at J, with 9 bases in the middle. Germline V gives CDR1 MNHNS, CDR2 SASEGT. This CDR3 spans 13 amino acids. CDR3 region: CASSVLQPYEQYF. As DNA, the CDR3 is TGTGCCAGCAGTGTTTTACAGCCCTACGAGCAGTACTTC.

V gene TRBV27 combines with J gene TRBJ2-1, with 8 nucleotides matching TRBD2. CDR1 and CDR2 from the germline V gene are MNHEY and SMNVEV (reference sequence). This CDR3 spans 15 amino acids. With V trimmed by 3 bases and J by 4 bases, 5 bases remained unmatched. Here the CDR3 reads CASSFLAGVYNEQFF. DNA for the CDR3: TGTGCCAGCAGTTTTCTAGCGGGCGTATACAATGAGCAGTTCTTC.

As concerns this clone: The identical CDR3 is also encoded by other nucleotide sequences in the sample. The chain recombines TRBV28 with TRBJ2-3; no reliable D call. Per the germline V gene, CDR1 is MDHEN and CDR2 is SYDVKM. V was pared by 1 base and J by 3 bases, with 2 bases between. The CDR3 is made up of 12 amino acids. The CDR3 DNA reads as TGTGCCAGCAGTTTATCGACAGATACGCAGTATTTT. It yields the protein CASSLSTDTQYF.

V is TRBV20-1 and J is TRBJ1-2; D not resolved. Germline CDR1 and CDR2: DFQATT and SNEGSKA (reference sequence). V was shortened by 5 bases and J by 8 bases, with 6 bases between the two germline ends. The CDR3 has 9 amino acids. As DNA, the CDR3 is TGCAGTGCTTTCCCAGGCTACACCTTC. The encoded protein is CSAFPGYTF.

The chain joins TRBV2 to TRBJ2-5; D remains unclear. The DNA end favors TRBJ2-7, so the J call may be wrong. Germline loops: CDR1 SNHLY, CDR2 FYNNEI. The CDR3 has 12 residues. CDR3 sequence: CASSEVLYEQYF. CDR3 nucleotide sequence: TGTGCCAGCAGTGAAGTTCTCTACGAGCAGTACTTC.

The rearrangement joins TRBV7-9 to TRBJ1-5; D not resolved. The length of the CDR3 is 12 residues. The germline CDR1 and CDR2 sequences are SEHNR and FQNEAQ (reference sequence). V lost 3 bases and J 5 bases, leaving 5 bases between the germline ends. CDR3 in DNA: TGTGCCAGCAGCTTTGTAGATCAGCCCCAGCATTTT. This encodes CASSFVDQPQHF.

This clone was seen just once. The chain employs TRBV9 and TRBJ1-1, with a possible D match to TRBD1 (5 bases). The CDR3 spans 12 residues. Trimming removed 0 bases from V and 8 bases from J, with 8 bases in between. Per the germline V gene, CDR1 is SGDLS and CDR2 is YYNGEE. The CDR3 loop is CASSVAGGEAFF. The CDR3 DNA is TGTGCCAGCAGCGTAGCTGGGGGGGAAGCTTTCTTT.

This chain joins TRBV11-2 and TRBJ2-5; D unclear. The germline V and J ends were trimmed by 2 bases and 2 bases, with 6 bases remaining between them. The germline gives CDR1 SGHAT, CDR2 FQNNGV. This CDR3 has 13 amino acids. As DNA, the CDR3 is TGTGCCAGCAGCTTACGGTCACAAGAGACCCAGTACTTC. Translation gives CASSLRSQETQYF.

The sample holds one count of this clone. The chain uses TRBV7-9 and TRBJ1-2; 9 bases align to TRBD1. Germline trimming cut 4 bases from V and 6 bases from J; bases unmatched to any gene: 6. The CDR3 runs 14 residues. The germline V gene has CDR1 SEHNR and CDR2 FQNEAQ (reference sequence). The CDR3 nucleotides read TGTGCCAGCAGCTCGAGCCGGGACAGGGATGGCTACACCTTC. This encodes CASSSSRDRDGYTF. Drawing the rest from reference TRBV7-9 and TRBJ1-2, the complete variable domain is DTGVSQNPRHKITKRGQNVTFRCDPISEHNRLYWYRQTLGQGPEFLTYFQNEAQLEKSRLLSDRFSAERPKGSFSTLEIQRTEQGDSAMYLCASSSSRDRDGYTFGSGTRLTVV.

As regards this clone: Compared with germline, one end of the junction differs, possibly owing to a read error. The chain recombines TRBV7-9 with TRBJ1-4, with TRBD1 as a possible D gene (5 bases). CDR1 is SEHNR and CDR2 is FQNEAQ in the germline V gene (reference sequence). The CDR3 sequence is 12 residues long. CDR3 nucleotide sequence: TGTTCCAGCTCGGGGGAGGGTGAAAAACTGTTTTTT. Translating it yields CSSSGEGEKLFF.

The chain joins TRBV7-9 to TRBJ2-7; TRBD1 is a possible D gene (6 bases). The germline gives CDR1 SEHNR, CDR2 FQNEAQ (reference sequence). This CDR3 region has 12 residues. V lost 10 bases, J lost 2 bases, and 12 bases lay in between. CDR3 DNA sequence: TGTGCCACAGGGGCAGGGACCTACGAGCAGTACTTC. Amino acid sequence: CATGAGTYEQYF.

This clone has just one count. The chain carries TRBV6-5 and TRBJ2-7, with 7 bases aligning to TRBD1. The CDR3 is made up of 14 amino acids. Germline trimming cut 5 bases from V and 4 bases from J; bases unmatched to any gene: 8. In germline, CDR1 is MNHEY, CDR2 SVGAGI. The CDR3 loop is CASSTMGQLYEQYF. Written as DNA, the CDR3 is TGTGCCAGCAGTACAATGGGACAGCTGTACGAGCAGTACTTC.

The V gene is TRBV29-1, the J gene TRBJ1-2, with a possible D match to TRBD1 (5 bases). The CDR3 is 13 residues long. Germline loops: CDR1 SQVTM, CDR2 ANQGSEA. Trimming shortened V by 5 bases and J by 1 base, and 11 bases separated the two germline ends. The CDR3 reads CSVPTDSNYGYTF. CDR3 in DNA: TGCAGCGTTCCTACTGACAGTAACTATGGCTACACCTTC.